This record looks at one T cell receptor beta chain sequence and its context. The sample belongs to a study of blood T cell repertoires in COVID-19. Background on the study: In each case, the material was cDNA or gDNA derived from T cells, B-cell-depleted T cells, or PBMCs.

TCRdb's table, derived via immunoSEQ multiplex PCR, lists solely in-frame clones and lacks some. The table lists about 98,000 clones, around 90% of them singletons. J was trimmed by 9 bases and V by 3 bases; bases with no gene match: 5. Germline V CDR1 and CDR2: LNHDA, SQIVND (reference sequence). The CDR3 spans 14 residues. This clonotype was sampled from a man in his sixties or seventies with acute or convalescent COVID-19. The sample taken for sequencing was peripheral blood. V usage is TRBV19 and J usage is TRBJ2-5, with 12 bases matching TRBD2. The CDR3 loop reads CASSISGTSGPQYF. DNA for the CDR3: TGTGCCAGTAGTATTTCCGGGACTAGCGGGCCCCAGTACTTC.